Described below is a single T cell receptor beta chain sequence and its context. The data originate from a study of blood T cell repertoires in COVID-19. Study background: The study drew acute and convalescent COVID-19 samples from the United States, Italy and Spain. Sample material is recorded as cDNA or gDNA derived from T cells, B-cell-depleted T cells, or PBMCs.

The ends lost 6 bases at V and 5 bases at J; junction bases unmatched: 13. This CDR3 has 16 residues. Germline CDR1 MNHEY, CDR2 SMNVEV (reference sequence). Original handling: Nucleated cell number was recorded as an estimate derived from reference gene primer amplification. Data came from immunoSEQ multiplex PCR; TCRdb stores just in-frame clones and leaves some out. That table is the source of V, J and clone size, and D and trimming were worked out from the DNA. This sample has roughly 71,000 clones, with 70% to 90% found just once. Sequencing was done on a sample of peripheral blood. V usage is TRBV27 and J usage is TRBJ1-2; 9 nucleotides align to TRBD1. The receptor comes from a woman older than 75 with acute or convalescent COVID-19. This CDR3 is CASRSGTGPLLYGYTF. DNA for the CDR3: TGTGCCAGCAGATCCGGGACAGGGCCACTTCTTTATGGCTACACCTTC.